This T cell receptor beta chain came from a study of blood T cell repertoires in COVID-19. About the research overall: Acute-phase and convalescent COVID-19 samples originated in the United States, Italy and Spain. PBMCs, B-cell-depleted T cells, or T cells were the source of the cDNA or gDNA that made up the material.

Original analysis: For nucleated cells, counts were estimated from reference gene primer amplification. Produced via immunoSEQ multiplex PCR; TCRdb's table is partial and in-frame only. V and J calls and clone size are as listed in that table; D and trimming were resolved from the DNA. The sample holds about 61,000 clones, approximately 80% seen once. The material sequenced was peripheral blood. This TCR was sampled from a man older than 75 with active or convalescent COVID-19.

The CDR3, as DNA: TGTGCCAGCAGCTTAGAAGGGACTAGCGGGAGAGGCTACGAGCAGTACTTC. It specifies CASSLEGTSGRGYEQYF. The genes are TRBV7-9 and TRBJ2-7; TRBD2 aligns across 14 bases. The V gene end was trimmed by 1 base and the J gene end by 3 bases; junction bases not matched to a gene: 5. Germline V gene data show CDR1 as SEHNR and CDR2 as FQNEAQ (reference sequence). This CDR3 is built from 17 residues.